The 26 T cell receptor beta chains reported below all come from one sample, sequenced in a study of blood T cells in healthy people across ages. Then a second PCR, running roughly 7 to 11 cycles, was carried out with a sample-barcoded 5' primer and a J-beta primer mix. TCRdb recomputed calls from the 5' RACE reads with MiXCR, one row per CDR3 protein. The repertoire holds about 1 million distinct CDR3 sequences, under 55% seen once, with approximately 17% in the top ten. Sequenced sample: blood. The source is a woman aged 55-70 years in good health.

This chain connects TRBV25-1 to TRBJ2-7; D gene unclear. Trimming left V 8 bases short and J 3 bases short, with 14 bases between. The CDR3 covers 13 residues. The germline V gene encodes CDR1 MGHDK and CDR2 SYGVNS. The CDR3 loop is CASRDPAGYEQYF. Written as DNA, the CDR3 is TGTGCCAGCCGCGACCCCGCAGGCTACGAGCAGTACTTC.

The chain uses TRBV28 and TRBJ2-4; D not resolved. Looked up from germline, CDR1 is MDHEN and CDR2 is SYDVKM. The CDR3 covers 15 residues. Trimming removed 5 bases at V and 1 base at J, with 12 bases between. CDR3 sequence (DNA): TGTGCCAGCAGTCGTAGTGGTGCGGCCAAAAACATTCAGTACTTC. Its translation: CASSRSGAAKNIQYF.

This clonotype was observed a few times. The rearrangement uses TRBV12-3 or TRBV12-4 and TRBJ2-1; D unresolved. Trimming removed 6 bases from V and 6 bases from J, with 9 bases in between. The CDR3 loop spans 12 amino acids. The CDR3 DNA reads TGTGCCAGCAGACCACTGCCCAATGAGCAGTTCTTC. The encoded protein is CASRPLPNEQFF.

The CDR3 protein is CASNNPPGGEQFF. For the CDR3, the DNA is TGTGCCAGCAACAACCCCCCCGGAGGTGAGCAGTTCTTC. V usage is TRBV9 and J usage is TRBJ2-1; D perhaps matches TRBD2 (5 bases). V lost 6 bases and J 9 bases, leaving 16 bases between the germline ends. The CDR3 runs to 13 residues. Germline V gene data show CDR1 as SGDLS and CDR2 as YYNGEE.

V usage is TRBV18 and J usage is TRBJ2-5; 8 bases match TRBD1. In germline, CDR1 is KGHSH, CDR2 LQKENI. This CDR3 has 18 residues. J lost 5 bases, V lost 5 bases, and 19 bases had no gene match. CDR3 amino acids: CASSSPGDGQGGEETQYF. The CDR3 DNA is TGTGCCAGCTCATCCCCTGGTGATGGACAGGGCGGTGAGGAGACCCAGTACTTC.

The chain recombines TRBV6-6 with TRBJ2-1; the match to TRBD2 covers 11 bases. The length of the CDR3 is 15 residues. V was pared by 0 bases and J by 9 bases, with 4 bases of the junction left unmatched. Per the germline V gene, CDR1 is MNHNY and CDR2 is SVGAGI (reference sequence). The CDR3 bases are TGTGCCAGCAGTTACTCGAAGACTAGCGGGATTGAGCAGTTCTTC. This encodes CASSYSKTSGIEQFF.

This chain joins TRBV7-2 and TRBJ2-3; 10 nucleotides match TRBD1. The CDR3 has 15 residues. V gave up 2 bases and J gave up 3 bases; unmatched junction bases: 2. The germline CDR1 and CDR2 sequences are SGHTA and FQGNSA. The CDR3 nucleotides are TGTGCCAGCAGCTTATGGGGACAGGGGACAGATACGCAGTATTTT. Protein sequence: CASSLWGQGTDTQYF. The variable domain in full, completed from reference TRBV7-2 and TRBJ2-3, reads GAGVSQSPSNKVTEKGKDVELRCDPISGHTALYWYRQSLGQGLEFLIYFQGNSAPDKSGLPSDRFSAERTGGSVSTLTIQRTQQEDSAVYLCASSLWGQGTDTQYFGPGTRLTVL.

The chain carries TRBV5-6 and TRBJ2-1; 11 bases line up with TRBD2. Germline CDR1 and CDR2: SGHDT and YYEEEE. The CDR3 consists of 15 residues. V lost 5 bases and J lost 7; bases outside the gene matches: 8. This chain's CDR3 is CASRIAGGPSNEQFF. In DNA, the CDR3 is TGTGCCAGCAGGATAGCGGGAGGGCCCTCGAATGAGCAGTTCTTC.

CDR3 sequence reads: CASSHSRESYNEQFF. In nucleotides, the CDR3 is TGTGCCAGCAGCCACTCGCGGGAGAGTTACAATGAGCAGTTCTTC. V usage is TRBV14 and J usage is TRBJ2-1, with TRBD2 matching 7 bases. V gave up 3 bases and J gave up 4 bases; unmatched junction bases: 6. The CDR3 spans 15 residues. Germline V gives CDR1 SGHDN, CDR2 FVKESK.

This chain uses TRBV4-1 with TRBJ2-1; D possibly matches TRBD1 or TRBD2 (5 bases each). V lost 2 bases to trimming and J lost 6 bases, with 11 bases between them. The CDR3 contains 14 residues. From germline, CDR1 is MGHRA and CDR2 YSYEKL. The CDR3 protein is CASSQRGRPNEQFF. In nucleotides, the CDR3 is TGCGCCAGCAGCCAACGGGGCCGCCCCAATGAGCAGTTCTTC.

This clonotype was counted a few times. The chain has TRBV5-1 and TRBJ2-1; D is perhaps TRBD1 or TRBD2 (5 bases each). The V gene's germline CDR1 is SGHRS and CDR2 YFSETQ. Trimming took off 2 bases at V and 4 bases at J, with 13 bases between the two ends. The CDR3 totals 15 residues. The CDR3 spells CASSLGTAGYNEQFF. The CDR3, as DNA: TGCGCCAGCAGCTTAGGGACCGCAGGGTACAATGAGCAGTTCTTC.

CDR3 region: CAISAFLREEGTDTQYF. DNA of the CDR3: TGTGCCATCAGTGCATTTTTAAGGGAGGAGGGCACAGATACGCAGTATTTT. The chain links TRBV10-3 to TRBJ2-3, with D possibly being TRBD2 (6 bases). This CDR3 region has 17 residues. Germline V CDR1 and CDR2: ENHRY, SYGVKD. V lost 4 bases and J 1 base, leaving 18 bases between the germline ends.

Written as DNA, the CDR3 is TGTGCCAGCAGCTTATCTAGCGATCACAATGAGCAGTTCTTC. Its protein is CASSLSSDHNEQFF. The chain joins TRBV7-3 to TRBJ2-1; D is perhaps TRBD2 (6 bases). The V gene lost 2 bases and the J gene lost 5 bases, with 10 bases spanning the gap. The germline V gene has CDR1 SGHTA and CDR2 FQGTGA. CDR3 length equals 14 residues.

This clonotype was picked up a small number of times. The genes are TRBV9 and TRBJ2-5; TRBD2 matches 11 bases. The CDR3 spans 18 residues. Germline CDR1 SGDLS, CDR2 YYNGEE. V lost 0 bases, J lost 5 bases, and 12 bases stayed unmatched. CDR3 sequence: CASSVASETSGIQETQYF. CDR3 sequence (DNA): TGTGCCAGCAGCGTAGCTTCCGAGACTAGCGGGATACAGGAGACCCAGTACTTC.

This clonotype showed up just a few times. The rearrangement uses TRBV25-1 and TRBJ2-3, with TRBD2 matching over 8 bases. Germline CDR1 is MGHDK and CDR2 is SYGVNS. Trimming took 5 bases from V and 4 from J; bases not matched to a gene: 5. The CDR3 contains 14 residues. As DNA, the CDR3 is TGTGCCAGCAGTAGAGCGGGAGTGTCAGATACGCAGTATTTT. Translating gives CASSRAGVSDTQYF.

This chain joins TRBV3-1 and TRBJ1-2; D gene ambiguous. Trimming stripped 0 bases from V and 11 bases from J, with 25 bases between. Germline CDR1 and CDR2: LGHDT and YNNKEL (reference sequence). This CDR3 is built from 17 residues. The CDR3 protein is CASSQDRTLGLHAWYTF. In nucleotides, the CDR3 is TGTGCCAGCAGCCAAGATAGGACTCTCGGCCTACATGCTTGGTACACCTTC.

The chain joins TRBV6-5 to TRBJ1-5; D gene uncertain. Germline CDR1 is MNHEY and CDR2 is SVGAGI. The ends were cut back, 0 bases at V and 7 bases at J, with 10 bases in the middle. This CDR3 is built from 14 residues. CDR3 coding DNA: TGTGCCAGCAGTTACTCGAAGGCGGGGCAGCCCCAGCATTTT. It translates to CASSYSKAGQPQHF.

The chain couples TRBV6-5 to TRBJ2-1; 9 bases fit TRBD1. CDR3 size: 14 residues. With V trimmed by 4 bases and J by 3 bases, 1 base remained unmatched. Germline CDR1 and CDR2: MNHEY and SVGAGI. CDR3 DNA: TGTGCCAGCAGTTCGACAGGGGGCTACAATGAGCAGTTCTTC. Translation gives CASSSTGGYNEQFF.

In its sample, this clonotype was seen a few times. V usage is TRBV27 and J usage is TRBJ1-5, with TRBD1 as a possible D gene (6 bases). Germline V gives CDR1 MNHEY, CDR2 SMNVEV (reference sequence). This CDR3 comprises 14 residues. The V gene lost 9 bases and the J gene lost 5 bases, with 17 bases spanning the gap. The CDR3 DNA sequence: TGTGCCAGGGGATGGGGGGGCCCCTATCAGCCCCAGCATTTT. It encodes CARGWGGPYQPQHF.

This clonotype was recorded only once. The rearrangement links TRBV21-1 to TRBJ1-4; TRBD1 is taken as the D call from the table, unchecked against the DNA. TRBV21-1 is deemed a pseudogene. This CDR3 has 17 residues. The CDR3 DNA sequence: TGTGCCAGCGGCACCAAGAAAGGGGGGATCGGATGGGAAAAACTGTTTTTT. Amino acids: CASGTKKGGIGWEKLFF.

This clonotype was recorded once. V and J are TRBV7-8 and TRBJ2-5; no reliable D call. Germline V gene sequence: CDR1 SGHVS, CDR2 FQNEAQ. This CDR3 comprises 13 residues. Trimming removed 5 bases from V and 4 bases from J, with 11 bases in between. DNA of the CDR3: TGTGCCAGCAGCCCCCGTTTCCTAGAGACCCAGTACTTC. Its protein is CASSPRFLETQYF.

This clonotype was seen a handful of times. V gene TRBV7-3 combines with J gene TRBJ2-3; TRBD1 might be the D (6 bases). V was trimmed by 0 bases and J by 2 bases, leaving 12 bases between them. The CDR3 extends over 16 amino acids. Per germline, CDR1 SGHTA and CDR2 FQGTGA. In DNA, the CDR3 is TGTGCCAGCAGCTTAACCTCAGGGGCGAACACAGATACGCAGTATTTT. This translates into CASSLTSGANTDTQYF.

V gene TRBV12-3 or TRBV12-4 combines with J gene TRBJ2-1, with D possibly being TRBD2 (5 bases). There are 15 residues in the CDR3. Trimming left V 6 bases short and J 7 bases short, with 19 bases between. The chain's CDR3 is CASSLIAPTINEQFF. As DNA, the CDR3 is TGTGCCAGCAGCCTCATAGCGCCCACGATTAATGAGCAGTTCTTC.

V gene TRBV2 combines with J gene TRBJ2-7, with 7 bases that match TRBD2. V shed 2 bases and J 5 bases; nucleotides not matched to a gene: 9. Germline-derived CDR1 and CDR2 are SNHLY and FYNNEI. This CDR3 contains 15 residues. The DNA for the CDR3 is TGTGCCAGCAGTGAACTAGGAGGGAGGGCCCACGAGCAGTACTTC. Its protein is CASSELGGRAHEQYF. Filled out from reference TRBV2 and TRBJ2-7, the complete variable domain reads EPEVTQTPSHQVTQMGQEVILRCVPISNHLYFYWYRQILGQKVEFLVSFYNNEISEKSEIFDDQFSVERPDGSNFTLKIRSTKLEDSAMYFCASSELGGRAHEQYFGPGTRLTVT.

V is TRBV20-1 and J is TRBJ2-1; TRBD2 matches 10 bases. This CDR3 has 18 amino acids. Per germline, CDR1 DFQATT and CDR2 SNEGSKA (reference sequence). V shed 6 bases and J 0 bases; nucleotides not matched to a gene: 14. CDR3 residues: CSALGAGGAGPSYNEQFF. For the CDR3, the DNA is TGCAGTGCCTTGGGAGCGGGAGGGGCGGGGCCCTCCTACAATGAGCAGTTCTTC.

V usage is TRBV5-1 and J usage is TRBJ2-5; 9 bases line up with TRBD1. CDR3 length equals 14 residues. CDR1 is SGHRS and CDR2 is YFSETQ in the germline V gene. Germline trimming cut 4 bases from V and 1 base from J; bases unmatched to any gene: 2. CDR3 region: CASSGTGSQETQYF. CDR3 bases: TGCGCCAGCAGCGGGACAGGGTCCCAAGAGACCCAGTACTTC.